The TCR beta chain under discussion was sequenced for a study of Ad26.COV2.S vaccination and SARS-CoV-2 variants. Generated by immunoSEQ multiplex PCR, the TCRdb table keeps only in-frame clones and is missing some. The repertoire holds about 400,000 clones, with less than 90% as singletons. Described treatment: around 19 received Ad26.COV2.S at low or high dose, single or two shots; several received placebo; per-sample allocation not given. Vaccine and placebo recipients were sampled on day 63 after the first injection. Spike of the Wuhan-strain SARS-CoV-2 was expressed by an Ad26 vector, which formed the vaccine. The V gene lost 6 bases and the J gene lost 3 bases, with 17 bases spanning the gap. The CDR3 contains 15 residues. In germline, CDR1 is SEHNR, CDR2 FQNEAQ (reference sequence).

Sequenced material: peripheral blood, taken in a trial of Ad26.COV2.S vaccine versus placebo. The chain has TRBV7-9 and TRBJ1-2; no clear D. The TCR was taken from a person between 18 and 65 years old who received the Ad26.COV2.S COVID-19 vaccine or a placebo. CDR3 protein: CASSPPQIRDYGYTF. The CDR3 DNA follows: TGTGCCAGCAGTCCTCCCCAGATTAGAGACTATGGCTACACCTTC.